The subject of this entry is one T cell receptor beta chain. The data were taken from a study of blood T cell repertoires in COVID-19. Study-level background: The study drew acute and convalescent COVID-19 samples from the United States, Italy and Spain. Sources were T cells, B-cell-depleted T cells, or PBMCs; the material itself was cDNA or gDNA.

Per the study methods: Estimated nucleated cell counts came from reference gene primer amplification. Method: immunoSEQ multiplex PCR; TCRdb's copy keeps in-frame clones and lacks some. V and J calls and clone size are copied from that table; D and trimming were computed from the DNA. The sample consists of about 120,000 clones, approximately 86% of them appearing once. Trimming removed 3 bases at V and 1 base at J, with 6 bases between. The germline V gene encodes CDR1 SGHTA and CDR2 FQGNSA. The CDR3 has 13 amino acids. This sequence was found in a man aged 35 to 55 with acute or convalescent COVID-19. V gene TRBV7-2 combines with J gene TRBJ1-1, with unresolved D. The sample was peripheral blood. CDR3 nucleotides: TGTGCCAGCAGCTTTTACAGGAACACTGAAGCTTTCTTT. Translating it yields CASSFYRNTEAFF.